This TCR beta chain was captured by sequencing in a study of blood T cell repertoires in COVID-19. Overall study: Acute and convalescent COVID-19 samples came from the United States, Italy and Spain. The analysed material was cDNA or gDNA that came from T cells, B-cell-depleted T cells, or PBMCs.

Per the original data handling: Researchers report that nucleated cell counts were estimated from reference gene primer amplification. Profiling relied on immunoSEQ multiplex PCR, and the TCRdb table lists in-frame clones only, not all of them. V, J and clone size are those of that table, while D and trimming were read from the DNA. The table lists a few hundred thousand clones, approximately 87% of them singletons, with roughly 2.9% in the top ten. The CDR3 runs to 14 residues. The V end was cut by 1 base, the J end by 1 base, with 8 bases between. Germline V gene lookup returns CDR1 ENHRY and CDR2 SYGVKD. Seattle enrolled patients during active infection and tracked them longitudinally.

The origin of this receptor is a woman between 25 and 40 years old with COVID-19, enrolled during active disease. The chain combines TRBV10-3 with TRBJ2-7; D not resolved. Sequenced input: peripheral blood. As DNA, the CDR3 is TGTGCCATCAGTGAGTTTTTAGATTCCTACGAGCAGTACTTC. This encodes CAISEFLDSYEQYF.